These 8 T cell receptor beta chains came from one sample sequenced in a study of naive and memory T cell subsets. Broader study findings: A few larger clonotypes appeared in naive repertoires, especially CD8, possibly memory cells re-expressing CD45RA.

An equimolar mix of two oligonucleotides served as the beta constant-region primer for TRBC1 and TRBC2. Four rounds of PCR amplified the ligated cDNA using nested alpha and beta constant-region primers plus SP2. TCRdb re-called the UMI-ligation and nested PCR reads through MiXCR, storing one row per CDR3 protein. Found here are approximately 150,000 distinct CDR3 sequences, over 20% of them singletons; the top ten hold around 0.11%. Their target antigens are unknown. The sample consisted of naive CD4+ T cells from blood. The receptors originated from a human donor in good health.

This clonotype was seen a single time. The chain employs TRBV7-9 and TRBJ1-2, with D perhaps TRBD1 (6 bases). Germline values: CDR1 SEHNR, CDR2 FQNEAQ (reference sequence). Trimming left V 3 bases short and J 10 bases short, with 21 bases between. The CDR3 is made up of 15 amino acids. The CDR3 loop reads CASSFGAGRDITYTF. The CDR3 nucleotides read TGTGCCAGCAGCTTTGGGGCAGGTCGGGACATTACCTACACCTTC.

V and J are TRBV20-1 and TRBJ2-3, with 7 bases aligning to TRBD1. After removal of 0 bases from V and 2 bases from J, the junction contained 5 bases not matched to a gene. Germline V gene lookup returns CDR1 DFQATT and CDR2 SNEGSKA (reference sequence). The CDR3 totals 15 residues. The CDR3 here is CSARDFGQVTDTQYF. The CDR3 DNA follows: TGCAGTGCTAGAGATTTTGGACAGGTCACAGATACGCAGTATTTT.

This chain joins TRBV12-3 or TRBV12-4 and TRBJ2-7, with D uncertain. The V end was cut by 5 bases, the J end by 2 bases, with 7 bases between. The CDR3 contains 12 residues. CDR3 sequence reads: CASSRVTYEQYF. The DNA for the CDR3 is TGTGCCAGCAGTCGGGTTACCTACGAGCAGTACTTC.

This CDR3 is CATSRDRGAGYTF. CDR3 DNA: TGTGCCACCAGCAGGGACAGGGGGGCCGGCTACACCTTC. V is TRBV15 and J is TRBJ1-2; 10 positions agree with TRBD1. This CDR3 spans 13 amino acids. CDR1 is LNHNV, CDR2 YYDKDF, per germline (reference sequence). V trimming: 3 bases; J trimming: 8 bases; junction bases outside the gene matches: 3.

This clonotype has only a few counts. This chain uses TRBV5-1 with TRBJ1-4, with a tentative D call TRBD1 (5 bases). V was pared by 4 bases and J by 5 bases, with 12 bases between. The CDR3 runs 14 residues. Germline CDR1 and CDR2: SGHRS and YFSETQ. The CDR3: CASSRQPKNEKLFF. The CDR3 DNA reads TGCGCCAGCAGCCGACAGCCAAAGAATGAAAAACTGTTTTTT. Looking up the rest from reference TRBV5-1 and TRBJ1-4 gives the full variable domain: KAGVTQTPRYLIKTRGQQVTLSCSPISGHRSVSWYQQTPGQGLQFLFEYFSETQRNKGNFPGRFSGRQFSNSRSEMNVSTLELGDSALYLCASSRQPKNEKLFFGSGTQLSVL.

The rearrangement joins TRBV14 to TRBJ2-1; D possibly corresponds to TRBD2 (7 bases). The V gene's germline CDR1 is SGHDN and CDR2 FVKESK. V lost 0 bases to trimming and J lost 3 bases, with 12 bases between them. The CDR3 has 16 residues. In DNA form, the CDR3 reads TGTGCCAGCAGCCAAGACCGGGGGGCCATCTACAATGAGCAGTTCTTC. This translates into CASSQDRGAIYNEQFF. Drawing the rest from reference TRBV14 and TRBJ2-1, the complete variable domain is EAGVTQFPSHSVIEKGQTVTLRCDPISGHDNLYWYRRVMGKEIKFLLHFVKESKQDESGMPNNRFLAERTGGTYSTLKVQPAELEDSGVYFCASSQDRGAIYNEQFFGPGTRLTVL.

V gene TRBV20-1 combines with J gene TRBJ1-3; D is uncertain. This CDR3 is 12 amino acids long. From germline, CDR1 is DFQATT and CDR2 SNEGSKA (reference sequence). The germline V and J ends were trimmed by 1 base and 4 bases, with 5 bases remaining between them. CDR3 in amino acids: CSARGIGNTIYF. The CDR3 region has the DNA TGCAGTGCTAGAGGGATAGGAAACACCATATATTTT.

In nucleotides, the CDR3 is TGTGCCAGCAGCTATTCCGGGACAGGGAGCTCCTACGAGCAGTACTTC. Translating gives CASSYSGTGSSYEQYF. This chain connects TRBV6-5 to TRBJ2-7, with 9 positions matching TRBD1. The ends lost 6 bases at V and 0 bases at J; junction bases unmatched: 9. This CDR3 has 16 amino acids. The V gene's germline CDR1 is MNHEY and CDR2 SVGAGI.